The clone carrying this T cell receptor beta chain was found many times. Through template switching, a universal primer site was introduced, and the cDNA contained unique molecular identifiers. Each CDR3 protein gets one entry after TCRdb re-called the 5' RACE reads with MiXCR. Of 200,000 to 250,000 distinct CDR3 sequences in the sample, 5.5% to 7.5% were seen once. The sample originates from a study of identical twins. The junction had 4 bases not matched to a gene; V was cut back by 3 bases and J by 2 bases. CDR3 length equals 14 residues. The germline V gene encodes CDR1 SGHAT and CDR2 FQNNGV. This same sample was also taken into another study, of T cells expressing NK-cell markers. This second study notes: Sorted CD3+CD56-NKG2C+, CD3+CD56+NKG2C+ and CD3+CD56+NKG2C- T cells supplied the TCR beta repertoires. Seven donors tested HCMV-seropositive and one tested seronegative among the eight sequenced. Several experiments confined sorting to alpha-beta TCR T cells with an anti-gamma-delta TCR antibody.

This clonotype was obtained from a woman aged 18-29 years in good health. The chain combines TRBV11-2 with TRBJ2-7; TRBD1 aligns across 7 bases. Sequencing was carried out using CD8+ T cells sorted from blood. CDR3 sequence reads: CASSFYRGAYEQYF. CDR3 bases: TGTGCCAGCAGCTTCTACAGGGGTGCCTACGAGCAGTACTTC.